This T cell receptor beta chain came from a study of cytomegalovirus exposure and HLA in healthy donors. With respect to this clone: Distinct nucleotide sequences in the sample also encode this CDR3.

Researchers ran the PCR with 60 Vbeta and 13 Jbeta primers. The protocol was immunoSEQ multiplex PCR, while the TCRdb copy is restricted to in-frame clones and leaves out a portion. Of tens of thousands of clones in the sample, about 80% are singletons; the top ten hold around 1.4%. The CDR3 spans 16 residues. The junction had 9 bases not matched to a gene; V was cut back by 7 bases and J by 1 base. Germline CDR1 and CDR2: LNHDA and SQIVND (reference sequence). The V and J genes are TRBV19 and TRBJ1-3, with 8 bases aligning to TRBD1. The sequenced material came from PBMCs. This receptor was identified in a male donor in good health and CMV-seronegative. CDR3 amino acids: CASTLQGARSGNTIYF. The DNA of the CDR3 is TGTGCCAGTACGCTGCAGGGGGCGCGATCTGGAAACACCATATATTTT.